A selection of T cell receptor beta chains follows, all from one sample in a study of tumor and adjacent non-tumor tissue in lung cancer. TCRdb processed the multiplex PCR reads anew with MiXCR; each CDR3 protein has one entry. The sample yields 71,000 or so distinct CDR3 sequences, 75% to 90% seen once. The sample consisted of lung tumor tissue. Source of these receptors: a woman between 45 and 65 years old with non-small cell lung cancer. The CDR3 runs from the conserved cysteine through the conserved F or W. A D gene is named only where the DNA matches it firmly. Where a row states a size, it is once, few, many or the class of an expanded clone; other rows omit it.

CSACLDSRETQYF TGCAGTGCTTGTTTGGACAGTCGAGAGACCCAGTACTTC - TRBJ2-5 TRBV20-1 -
CPSNGVPTQPQHF TGTCCCAGCAATGGGGTACCAACTCAGCCCCAGCATTTT - TRBJ1-5 TRBV6-2/TRBV6-3 once
CASRGGQGGNQPQHF TGTGCCAGTAGGGGTGGACAGGGCGGCAATCAGCCCCAGCATTTT TRBD1 TRBJ1-5 TRBV19 many
CASRDRTGPSNEKLFF TGTGCCAGCAGGGACCGGACGGGGCCATCTAATGAAAAACTGTTTTTT - TRBJ1-4 TRBV6-5 -
CASSRSTGHTEAFF TGTGCCAGCAGCCGTTCAACAGGGCACACTGAAGCTTTCTTT - TRBJ1-1 TRBV6-6 many
CVSSIDVSYEQYF TGTGTCAGCAGCATTGATGTCTCCTACGAGCAGTACTTC - TRBJ2-7 TRBV12-3/TRBV12-4 -
CASSLGQFSSEQYF TGTGCCAGCAGCTTGGGACAGTTCTCGTCCGAGCAGTACTTC TRBD1 TRBJ2-7 TRBV11-2 medium-sized
CASSSRARDLLYEQYF TGTGCCAGCAGTAGCCGAGCGAGAGACCTACTCTACGAGCAGTACTTC - TRBJ2-7 TRBV12-3/TRBV12-4 -
CDSTTGGALNTGGLFF TGTGACAGCACTACTGGGGGAGCCCTCAACACCGGGGGGCTGTTTTTT - TRBJ2-2 TRBV6-6 -
CASSQDQDSTNEKLFF TGTGCCAGTAGCCAAGATCAGGACTCAACAAATGAAAAACTGTTTTTT - TRBJ1-4 TRBV4-2 once
CSGSPRGSYEEYF TGCAGTGGTAGCCCACGGGGCTCCTATGAGGAGTACTTC - TRBJ2-7 TRBV20-1 -
CASRLSTSINGRVTDMQYF TGTGCCAGCAGACTCTCTACCTCTATTAACGGGAGAGTCACAGATATGCAGTATTTT - TRBJ2-3 TRBV6-2/TRBV6-3 -
CSARLYIGTCLHERFF TGCAGTGCTAGGTTATATATCGGGACATGTTTGCATGAGCGATTCTTC - TRBJ2-1 TRBV20-1 -
CSVWGQGYYEQYF TGCAGCGTTTGGGGACAAGGGTATTACGAGCAGTACTTC - TRBJ2-7 TRBV29-1 once
CASRASAVNEQFF TGTGCCAGCAGGGCTAGCGCCGTCAATGAGCAGTTCTTC - TRBJ2-1 TRBV12-3/TRBV12-4 few
CASGEPTVWHEQYF TGCGCCAGCGGCGAACCGACAGTGTGGCACGAGCAGTACTTC - TRBJ2-7 TRBV10-2 -
CASTPGQGDEQYF TGTGCCAGCACCCCGGGACAGGGGGACGAGCAGTACTTC TRBD1 TRBJ2-7 TRBV12-3/TRBV12-4 many
CSIVTSALEAFF TGCAGCATTGTTACTTCGGCCCTTGAAGCTTTCTTT - TRBJ1-1 TRBV29-1 -
CSARAPGSRVYEHYF TGCAGTGCTAGAGCGCCGGGGAGCAGGGTTTATGAGCATTACTTC - TRBJ2-7 TRBV20-1 -
CTSNLLTHWQTYEQYF TGTACCAGCAACTTGCTTACCCACTGGCAAACCTACGAGCAGTACTTC - TRBJ2-7 TRBV5-6 -
CATSKVSCRSYNEQFF TGTGCCACCAGTAAGGTCAGCTGCAGATCCTACAATGAACAGTTCTTC - TRBJ2-1 TRBV24-1 -
CASYWGQAAREQYF TGTGCCAGCTACTGGGGACAGGCGGCAAGGGAGCAGTACTTC TRBD1 TRBJ2-7 TRBV12-3/TRBV12-4 -
CASSLETLRTDTQHF TGTGCCAGCAGTTTAGAGACATTACGCACAGATACCCAGCATTTT - TRBJ1-5 TRBV12-3/TRBV12-4 once
CSAMRDSYEQYF TGCAGTGCTATGAGGGACAGCTACGAGCAGTACTTC TRBD1 TRBJ2-7 TRBV20-1 -
CASNRLPRETQYF TGCGCCAGCAACCGACTACCGAGGGAGACCCAGTACTTC - TRBJ2-5 TRBV5-1 -
CNARDQLGGNEQFF TGCAATGCTAGAGATCAACTAGGGGGGAATGAGCAGTTCTTC - TRBJ2-1 TRBV20-1 -
CSATEGQSSYEQYF TGCAGTGCTACTGAAGGACAGAGCTCCTACGAGCAGTACTTC - TRBJ2-7 TRBV20-1 medium-sized
CSAVHRAVLDFF TGCAGTGCCGTCCACAGGGCTGTATTGGATTTCTTT - TRBJ1-1 TRBV20-1 -
CATSHWDSSYEHYF TGTGCCACCAGCCACTGGGACAGTTCCTACGAGCACTACTTC TRBD1 TRBJ2-7 TRBV11-1 -
CVSSRFIEPYNEQFF TGCGTCAGCAGCCGCTTTATCGAACCCTACAATGAGCAGTTCTTC - TRBJ2-1 TRBV4-1 -
CVSSHGWGSYYNEQFF TGTGTCAGCAGTCATGGGTGGGGGAGCTACTACAATGAGCAGTTCTTC - TRBJ2-1 TRBV6-1 -
CASSWEARSSDAQYF TGTGCCAGCAGTTGGGAAGCTAGGAGTTCAGATGCACAGTATTTT - TRBJ2-3 TRBV6-2/TRBV6-3 -
CPSSSDVSYEQYF TGTCCCAGCAGCTCTGATGTCTCCTACGAGCAGTACTTC - TRBJ2-7 TRBV12-3/TRBV12-4 -
CASSHGTGYTF TGTGCCAGCAGTCATGGGACCGGCTACACCTTC - TRBJ1-2 TRBV12-3/TRBV12-4 -
CNARMDPEASF TGCAATGCCAGGATGGATCCTGAAGCTTCCTTT - TRBJ1-1 TRBV20-1 -
CASSQKNGGNTWELFF TGTGCCAGCAGCCAAAAAAACGGGGGAAACACCTGGGAGCTGTTTTTT - TRBJ2-2 TRBV4-2 few
CASTLWDRAVHEQYF TGTGCCAGCACTTTATGGGACAGGGCCGTTCATGAGCAGTACTTC TRBD1 TRBJ2-7 TRBV28 -
CASTVTGVTEAFF TGTGCCAGTACCGTGACAGGGGTAACTGAAGCTTTCTTT TRBD1 TRBJ1-1 TRBV19 few
CAISERLGGVSSYNEQFF TGTGCCATCAGTGAGAGGCTAGGGGGAGTAAGCTCCTACAACGAGCAGTTCTTC - TRBJ2-1 TRBV10-3 -
CASSILGLAEQRYEQYF TGTGCTAGCAGTATACTCGGACTAGCGGAACAACGATACGAGCAGTACTTC TRBD2 TRBJ2-7 TRBV28 -
CATSDFRDINEQFF TGTGCCACCAGTGACTTCCGCGACATCAATGAGCAGTTCTTC - TRBJ2-1 TRBV24-1 many
CASSLGVKYEQHF TGTGCCAGCAGCCTAGGTGTGAAATACGAGCAGCACTTC - TRBJ2-7 TRBV11-1 -
CSAGPVWAIDGYTF TGCAGCGCTGGCCCCGTGTGGGCTATCGATGGCTACACCTTC - TRBJ1-2 TRBV29-1 -
CTSSLTGGIQETQYF TGTACCAGCAGCTTAACGGGAGGGATCCAAGAGACCCAGTACTTC TRBD2 TRBJ2-5 TRBV7-3 -
CPSSPQGALLPGGEKLLF TGTCCCAGCAGCCCGCAGGGGGCTCTTCTCCCGGGAGGGGAAAAACTGCTTTTT TRBD1 TRBJ1-4 TRBV7-8 -
CASSARQGDGDQPQHF TGCGCCAGCAGTGCCCGACAGGGGGACGGCGATCAGCCCCAGCATTTT TRBD1 TRBJ1-5 TRBV4-1 once
CTSSLSRRGYQETQYF TGTACCAGCAGCTTGAGTCGCAGAGGGTACCAAGAGACCCAGTACTTC - TRBJ2-5 TRBV5-4 once
CVSSLQSYGYTF TGTGTCAGCAGTTTACAGAGCTATGGCTACACCTTC - TRBJ1-2 TRBV12-3/TRBV12-4 -
CSAGRIEQFF TGCAGCGCCGGCAGAATTGAGCAGTTCTTC - TRBJ2-1 TRBV29-1 once
CANSLLALRETQYF TGTGCCAACAGCTTGTTGGCTCTTCGAGAGACCCAGTACTTC - TRBJ2-5 TRBV5-5 -
CASTNWVGENTEAFF TGTGCCAGCACCAATTGGGTGGGGGAGAACACTGAAGCTTTCTTT - TRBJ1-1 TRBV14 many
CANILAGVRTGELFF TGTGCCAACATCCTAGCGGGAGTACGCACCGGGGAGCTGTTTTTT TRBD2 TRBJ2-2 TRBV6-1 -
CASSQEKGTGETQYF TGCGCCAGCAGCCAAGAGAAGGGAACGGGAGAGACCCAGTATTTC - TRBJ2-5 TRBV4-1 -